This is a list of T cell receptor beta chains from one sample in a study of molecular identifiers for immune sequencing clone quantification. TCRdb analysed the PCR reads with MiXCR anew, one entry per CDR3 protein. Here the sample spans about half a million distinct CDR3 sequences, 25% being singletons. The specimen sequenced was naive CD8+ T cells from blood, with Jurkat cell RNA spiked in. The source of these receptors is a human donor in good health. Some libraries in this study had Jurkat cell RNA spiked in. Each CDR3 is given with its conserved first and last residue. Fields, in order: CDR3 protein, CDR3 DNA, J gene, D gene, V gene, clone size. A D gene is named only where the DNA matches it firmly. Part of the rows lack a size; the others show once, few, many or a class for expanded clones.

CDR3 protein: CSVPGLMEGEQYF
CDR3 DNA: TGCAGCGTTCCTGGACTGATGGAGGGGGAGCAGTACTTC
J gene: TRBJ2-7
D gene: .
V gene: TRBV29-1
clone size: many

CDR3 protein: CASSFAAGGYQETQYF
CDR3 DNA: TGTGCCAGCAGTTTTGCGGCGGGGGGTTACCAAGAGACCCAGTACTTC
J gene: TRBJ2-5
D gene: TRBD2
V gene: TRBV12-3/TRBV12-4
clone size: few

CDR3 protein: CASSEALGTSFYSYEQYF
CDR3 DNA: TGTGCCAGCAGTGAAGCGCTGGGGACTAGCTTTTACTCCTACGAGCAGTACTTC
J gene: TRBJ2-7
D gene: TRBD2
V gene: TRBV2
clone size: few

CDR3 protein: CASSYSGTSDNYGYTF
CDR3 DNA: TGTGCCAGCAGTTACTCGGGGACGTCGGATAACTATGGCTACACCTTC
J gene: TRBJ1-2
D gene: .
V gene: TRBV6-5
clone size: .

CDR3 protein: CASSLWGQGGYGYTF
CDR3 DNA: TGTGCCAGCAGTTTATGGGGACAGGGTGGTTATGGCTACACCTTC
J gene: TRBJ1-2
D gene: TRBD1
V gene: TRBV28
clone size: .

CDR3 protein: CASQNTLADTQYF
CDR3 DNA: TGTGCCTCCCAAAATACCCTAGCAGATACGCAGTATTTT
J gene: TRBJ2-3
D gene: .
V gene: TRBV30
clone size: .

CDR3 protein: CASSTTTSGHTYDEQFF
CDR3 DNA: TGTGCCAGCAGCACGACAACTAGCGGGCACACCTACGATGAGCAGTTCTTC
J gene: TRBJ2-1
D gene: TRBD2
V gene: TRBV7-9
clone size: .

CDR3 protein: CASSFHGNSQPQHF
CDR3 DNA: TGTGCCAGCAGTTTCCACGGAAACAGTCAGCCCCAGCATTTT
J gene: TRBJ1-5
D gene: .
V gene: TRBV27
clone size: .

CDR3 protein: CASSLGDESLFF
CDR3 DNA: TGTGCCAGCAGCTTGGGGGACGAATCCCTGTTTTTT
J gene: TRBJ1-4
D gene: .
V gene: TRBV5-4
clone size: .

CDR3 protein: CTSSTLWSSLKVPTEAFF
CDR3 DNA: TGTACCAGCAGTACCCTCTGGTCGTCCCTCAAGGTACCCACTGAAGCTTTCTTT
J gene: TRBJ1-1
D gene: .
V gene: TRBV6-2/TRBV6-3
clone size: .

CDR3 protein: CAWSVAYNEQFF
CDR3 DNA: TGTGCCTGGAGTGTTGCCTACAATGAGCAGTTCTTC
J gene: TRBJ2-1
D gene: .
V gene: TRBV30
clone size: many

CDR3 protein: CATSAGSGELFF
CDR3 DNA: TGTGCCACCAGTGCCGGATCCGGGGAGCTGTTTTTT
J gene: TRBJ2-2
D gene: .
V gene: TRBV24-1
clone size: many

CDR3 protein: CASSYSASGGFDEQYF
CDR3 DNA: TGTGCCAGCAGTTACTCAGCTAGCGGGGGTTTCGACGAGCAGTACTTC
J gene: TRBJ2-7
D gene: TRBD2
V gene: TRBV6-5
clone size: few

CDR3 protein: CASSTDSQALTFF
CDR3 DNA: TGTGCCAGCAGTACGGACTCACAAGCGCTAACGTTCTTC
J gene: TRBJ2-1
D gene: .
V gene: TRBV27
clone size: .

CDR3 protein: CASSMVGRSYNEQFF
CDR3 DNA: TGTGCCAGTAGTATGGTGGGCAGGTCCTACAATGAGCAGTTCTTC
J gene: TRBJ2-1
D gene: .
V gene: TRBV19
clone size: many

CDR3 protein: CAISESLVDNQPQHF
CDR3 DNA: TGTGCCATCAGTGAGTCCCTGGTGGACAATCAGCCCCAGCATTTT
J gene: TRBJ1-5
D gene: .
V gene: TRBV10-3
clone size: few

CDR3 protein: CASGDMSGANVLTF
CDR3 DNA: TGTGCCAGCGGAGACATGTCTGGGGCCAACGTCCTGACTTTC
J gene: TRBJ2-6
D gene: .
V gene: TRBV7-9
clone size: .

CDR3 protein: CASSLVGGRETEAFF
CDR3 DNA: TGTGCCAGCAGCTTAGTCGGTGGCAGGGAAACTGAAGCTTTCTTT
J gene: TRBJ1-1
D gene: .
V gene: TRBV7-9
clone size: few

CDR3 protein: CASSSTVSGANVLTF
CDR3 DNA: TGTGCCAGCAGCTCGACAGTCTCTGGGGCCAACGTCCTGACTTTC
J gene: TRBJ2-6
D gene: .
V gene: TRBV7-6
clone size: many

CDR3 protein: CASSQDSRGGGDAQYF
CDR3 DNA: TGCGCCAGCAGCCAAGACTCCAGGGGAGGGGGCGACGCGCAGTACTTC
J gene: TRBJ2-7
D gene: .
V gene: TRBV4-3
clone size: few

CDR3 protein: CASSAWSYEQYF
CDR3 DNA: TGTGCCAGCAGTGCATGGAGCTACGAGCAGTACTTC
J gene: TRBJ2-7
D gene: .
V gene: TRBV2
clone size: .

CDR3 protein: CASRHHEFSYNEQFF
CDR3 DNA: TGTGCCAGCAGACACCACGAATTCTCCTACAATGAGCAGTTCTTC
J gene: TRBJ2-1
D gene: .
V gene: TRBV11-2
clone size: few

CDR3 protein: CSSSAGPSYEQYF
CDR3 DNA: TGCAGCTCATCCGCGGGACCCTCCTACGAGCAGTACTTC
J gene: TRBJ2-7
D gene: .
V gene: TRBV29-1
clone size: .

CDR3 protein: CASSLRPDGGYSPLHF
CDR3 DNA: TGTGCCAGCAGCTTACGGCCGGACGGGGGTTATTCACCCCTCCACTTT
J gene: TRBJ1-6
D gene: .
V gene: TRBV7-2
clone size: .

CDR3 protein: CASSLSKGYTF
CDR3 DNA: TGTGCCAGCAGCTTAAGCAAGGGCTACACCTTC
J gene: TRBJ1-2
D gene: .
V gene: TRBV11-2
clone size: .

CDR3 protein: CASSSPNSGGTFYEQYF
CDR3 DNA: TGTGCCAGCAGCTCCCCCAATAGCGGGGGGACATTCTACGAGCAGTACTTC
J gene: TRBJ2-7
D gene: TRBD2
V gene: TRBV7-9
clone size: few

CDR3 protein: CASSHVGETAMNTEAFF
CDR3 DNA: TGTGCCAGCAGCCACGTTGGGGAGACAGCGATGAACACTGAAGCTTTCTTT
J gene: TRBJ1-1
D gene: .
V gene: TRBV4-2
clone size: .

CDR3 protein: CASSLAGGGSNQPQHF
CDR3 DNA: TGTGCCAGCAGCTTGGCGGGAGGGGGAAGCAATCAGCCCCAGCATTTT
J gene: TRBJ1-5
D gene: .
V gene: TRBV5-6
clone size: many

CDR3 protein: CASSEAYGGSYEQYF
CDR3 DNA: TGTGCCAGCAGTGAAGCGTACGGAGGATCCTACGAGCAGTACTTC
J gene: TRBJ2-7
D gene: .
V gene: TRBV6-1
clone size: many